This record covers a single TCR beta chain. Its antigen is still unknown. V was trimmed by 2 bases and J by 0 bases, leaving 10 bases between them. CDR1 is LNHNV and CDR2 is YYDKDF in the germline V gene (reference sequence). There are 16 residues in the CDR3. These data come from a study of yellow fever vaccine responses in identical twins. Study conclusions and caveats: On the reported evidence, twins' vaccine T cell responses seemed partly convergent and partly personalized.

Via MiXCR, TCRdb re-called the RT-PCR reads, giving one row per CDR3 protein. The table lists roughly 17,000 distinct CDR3 sequences, under 75% of them singletons, with roughly 2.4% in the top ten. This chain uses TRBV15 with TRBJ2-2, with unresolved D. This clonotype originated in a woman younger than 30 who received the yellow fever vaccine. The sample here was T cells from blood (PBMCs), unsorted or a sorted subset (not recorded which), taken before or after yellow fever vaccination (not recorded which). This CDR3 reads CATSRQTAANTGELFF. DNA of the CDR3: TGTGCCACCAGCAGACAGACCGCAGCGAACACCGGGGAGCTGTTTTTT.